This T cell receptor (beta chain) emerged from a study of shared clonotypes between healthy human individuals. General study findings and limits: Estimated richness values were generally larger in naive subsets than in memory subsets. Clonotypes not shared had lower generation probabilities than those common to all four donors.

Of note for this clone: Its target is unknown.

The method was immunoSEQ multiplex PCR; TCRdb's version includes in-frame clones alone and lacks a portion of them. The sample has a few million clones; 90% to 95% are singletons. The CDR3 has 14 residues. Trimming pared 0 bases from V and 2 bases from J, leaving 4 bases between. Germline V lookup: CDR1 SEHNR, CDR2 FQNEAQ (reference sequence). This sequence was found in a man between 18 and 35 years old in good health. The sample comprised naive CD4+ T cells sorted from blood. The sample's subset: CD45RA+ positively selected. The chain has TRBV7-9 and TRBJ2-2; no clear D. The CDR3, as DNA: TGTGCCAGCAGCTTAGCGTCAAACACCGGGGAGCTGTTTTTT. Protein: CASSLASNTGELFF.